The rows below give T cell receptor beta chains drawn from one sample of a study of blood T cell repertoires in COVID-19. The method was immunoSEQ multiplex PCR; TCRdb's version includes in-frame clones alone and lacks a portion of them. Of roughly 250,000 clones in the sample, 83% were seen once. The sequencing input was peripheral blood. These receptors were taken from a man aged 35-49 years with active or convalescent COVID-19. Each CDR3 is given with its conserved first and last residue. The order of the fields is clone size, D gene, J gene, V gene, CDR3 length, CDR3 protein, CDR3 DNA. The D gene is left open where the match is weak. The size of a clone is reported for some rows only, either as once, few or many, or as a class for expanded clones.

NA | NA | TRBJ1-2 | TRBV12-5 | 13 | CASGLVVGVGYTF | TGTGCTAGTGGTTTGGTGGTAGGGGTAGGCTACACCTTC
NA | TRBD2 | TRBJ2-7 | TRBV10-3 | 14 | CAISSSGRAGEQYF | TGTGCCATCAGTTCTAGCGGGAGGGCCGGCGAGCAGTACTTC
NA | NA | TRBJ2-3 | TRBV6-5 | 12 | CASRRSTDTQYF | TGTGCCAGCAGACGGAGCACAGATACGCAGTATTTT
NA | NA | TRBJ2-2 | TRBV7-9 | 15 | CASSEGAANTGELFF | TGTGCCAGCAGCGAAGGGGCTGCGAACACCGGGGAGCTGTTTTTT
NA | NA | TRBJ1-5 | TRBV6-6 | 14 | CASKRQASNQPQHF | TGTGCCAGCAAGAGACAGGCTAGCAATCAGCCCCAGCATTTT
NA | NA | TRBJ2-5 | TRBV18 | 17 | CASSPKGRGAIQETQYF | TGTGCCAGCTCACCAAAGGGCCGGGGGGCCATACAAGAGACCCAGTACTTC
once | TRBD1 | TRBJ1-2 | TRBV3-1/TRBV3-2 | 14 | CASSKRTGGYGYTF | TGTGCCAGCAGCAAACGGACAGGGGGCTATGGCTACACCTTC
NA | TRBD2 | TRBJ2-7 | TRBV19 | 16 | CASSMVWREGDYEQYF | TGTGCCAGTAGTATGGTTTGGCGGGAGGGCGACTACGAGCAGTACTTC
NA | NA | TRBJ2-1 | TRBV7-2 | 16 | CASSLPPGAGANEQFF | TGTGCCAGCAGCTTACCCCCGGGCGCGGGCGCCAATGAGCAGTTCTTC
few | TRBD1 | TRBJ1-1 | TRBV19 | 13 | CASSSQGDREAFF | TGTGCCAGTAGTTCGCAGGGGGACCGTGAAGCTTTCTTT
few | TRBD1 | TRBJ1-2 | TRBV9 | 16 | CASSVGPGQGDYGYTF | TGTGCCAGCAGCGTAGGCCCGGGACAGGGGGACTATGGCTACACCTTC
NA | TRBD1 | TRBJ1-3 | TRBV30 | 16 | CAWRETTGARGNTIYF | TGTGCCTGGAGAGAAACAACAGGGGCAAGAGGAAACACCATATATTTT
few | NA | TRBJ1-3 | TRBV9 | 15 | CASSVGAGSGNTIYF | TGTGCCAGCAGCGTAGGTGCAGGCTCTGGAAACACCATATATTTT
NA | TRBD2 | TRBJ2-1 | TRBV2 | 13 | CASMSSGSHEQFF | TGTGCCAGCATGTCAAGCGGGAGTCATGAGCAGTTCTTC
NA | NA | TRBJ1-3 | TRBV4-2 | 17 | CASSQTGTTSSGNTIYF | TGTGCCAGCAGCCAGACCGGGACAACGAGCTCTGGAAACACCATATATTTT
NA | NA | TRBJ1-6 | TRBV5-5 | 16 | CASSLGPGRDNSPLHF | TGTGCCAGCAGCTTGGGCCCTGGCCGGGATAATTCACCCCTCCACTTT
once | TRBD1 | TRBJ2-7 | TRBV28 | 15 | CASRTGAPAVYEQYF | TGTGCCAGCAGGACAGGGGCCCCAGCGGTCTACGAGCAGTACTTC